This TCR beta chain was recovered during a study of identical twins. Study-wide results and limits: Among monozygotic twins, out-of-frame TCR alpha sharing exceeded what models predicted. Abundant beta clonotypes from cord blood had fewer insertions, unlike memory repertoires, which showed none.

Everyone who donated was a healthy Caucasian. Notes on this clonotype: Its antigen is still unknown.

TCRdb reprocessed the 5' RACE reads via MiXCR and lists one record per CDR3 protein. The data show about 900,000 distinct CDR3 sequences, approximately 13% seen once. Germline CDR1 reads SEHNR; CDR2 reads FQNEAQ (reference sequence). The CDR3 totals 16 residues. V was pared by 5 bases and J by 7 bases, with 14 bases of the junction left unmatched. This sample also belongs to another study, concerning yellow fever vaccine responses in identical twins. That source adds: Twins' vaccine T cell responses reportedly seemed partly convergent and partly personalized.

The V and J genes are TRBV7-9 and TRBJ2-5, with 9 bases aligning to TRBD1. Material for sequencing was PBMCs. The TCR originated in a woman between 18 and 30 years old in good health. CDR3 DNA: TGTGCCAGCAGCCGTACCGGGACAGGGTTATCCGGGACCCAGTACTTC. It yields the protein CASSRTGTGLSGTQYF.